What follows is one T cell receptor (beta chain) and its context. The target antigen is unknown. An end of the junction does not agree with germline; a read error may underlie this. This specimen comes from a study of Graves' ophthalmopathy and Graves' hyperthyroidism. The germline gives CDR1 SEHNR, CDR2 FQNEAQ (reference sequence). This CDR3 is 15 amino acids long. Study observations and caveats: Blood also contained most of the expanded thyroid clonotypes above 0.001 frequency.

Amplified material comprised TCR beta CDR3 regions derived from RNA transcripts. Second-round multiplex PCR followed a first-round RT-PCR using HTBI primers. MiXCR, run by TCRdb on the multiplex PCR reads, gives a single entry per CDR3 protein. In the table there are about 1.1 million distinct CDR3 sequences, 36% of which are singletons. Diagnosis relied on clinical symptoms, serum thyroxine, TRAb, thyroid ultrasound and orbital computed tomography. This TCR was sampled from an adult man with Graves' hyperthyroidism. The rearrangement links TRBV7-9 to TRBJ2-5; D perhaps matches TRBD1 (6 bases). The material sequenced was peripheral blood or thyroid tissue (not recorded which). CDR3 bases: TGTGCTAGCAGCTTAAATCTGGACAGACAAGAGACCCAGTACTTC. It translates to CASSLNLDRQETQYF.